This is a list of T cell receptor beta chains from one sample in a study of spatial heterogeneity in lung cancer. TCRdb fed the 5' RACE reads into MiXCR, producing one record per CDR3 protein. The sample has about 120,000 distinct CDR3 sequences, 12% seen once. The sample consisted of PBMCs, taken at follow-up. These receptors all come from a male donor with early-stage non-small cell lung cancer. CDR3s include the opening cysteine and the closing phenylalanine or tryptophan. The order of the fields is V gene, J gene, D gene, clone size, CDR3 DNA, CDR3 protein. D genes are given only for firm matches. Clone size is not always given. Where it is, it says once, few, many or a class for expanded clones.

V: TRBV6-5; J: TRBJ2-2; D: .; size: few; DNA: TGTGCCAGCAGGGAACAGGGTCGGACCGGGGAGCTGTTTTTT; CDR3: CASREQGRTGELFF
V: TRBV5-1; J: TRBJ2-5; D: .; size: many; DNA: TGCGCCAGCAGCTTGGTCCTCCGAGCGGCCTCAGAGACCCAGTACTTC; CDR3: CASSLVLRAASETQYF
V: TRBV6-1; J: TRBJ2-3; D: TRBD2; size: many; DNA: TGTGCCAGCACTGAGCGGGGGGCTACAGATACGCAGTATTTT; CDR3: CASTERGATDTQYF
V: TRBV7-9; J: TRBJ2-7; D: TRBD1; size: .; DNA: TGTGCCAGCAGCCCCGTGACAGGGAAGCCTTCCTTC; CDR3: CASSPVTGKPSF
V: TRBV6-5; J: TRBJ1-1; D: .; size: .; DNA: TGTGCCAGCAGATCAGGAACAGGGAATTACGCTGAAGCTTTCTTT; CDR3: CASRSGTGNYAEAFF
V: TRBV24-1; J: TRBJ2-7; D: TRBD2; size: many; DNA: TGTGCCACCAGTGACGGGGGGACCTACGAGCAGTACTTC; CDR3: CATSDGGTYEQYF
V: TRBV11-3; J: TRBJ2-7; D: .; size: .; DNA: TGTGCCAGCAGCTTAGAAGGCTTCTCCTACGAGCAGTACTTC; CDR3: CASSLEGFSYEQYF
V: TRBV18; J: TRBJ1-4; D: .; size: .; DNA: TGTGCCAGCTCACCACGGAGTATCGGATCTAATGAAAAACTGTTTTTT; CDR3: CASSPRSIGSNEKLFF
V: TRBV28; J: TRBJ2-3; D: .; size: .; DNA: TGTGCCAGCAGTCACAGGCCAGATACGCAGTATTTT; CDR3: CASSHRPDTQYF
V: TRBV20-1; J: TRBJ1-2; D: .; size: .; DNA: TGCAGTGCTAGCTCTCAGGGGACGGGCTATGGCTACACCTTC; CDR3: CSASSQGTGYGYTF
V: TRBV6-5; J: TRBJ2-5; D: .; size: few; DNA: TGTGCCAGCAGGGGTTCAGTCAGGGGAGAGACCCAGTACTTC; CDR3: CASRGSVRGETQYF
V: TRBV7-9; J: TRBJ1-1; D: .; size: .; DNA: TGTGCCAGCAGTATTCAGGGGTCCACTGAAGCTTTCTTT; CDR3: CASSIQGSTEAFF
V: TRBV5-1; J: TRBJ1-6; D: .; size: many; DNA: TGCGCCAGCAGCAAAGAAGGGACGAATAATTCACCCCTCCACTTT; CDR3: CASSKEGTNNSPLHF
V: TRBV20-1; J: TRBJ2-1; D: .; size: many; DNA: TGCAGTGCAAATCGGGGAGTCTACAATGAGCAGTTCTTC; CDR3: CSANRGVYNEQFF
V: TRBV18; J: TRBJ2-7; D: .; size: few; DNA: TGTGCCAGCTCACCAATAGGGCAACCCTCCTACGAGCAGTACTTC; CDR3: CASSPIGQPSYEQYF
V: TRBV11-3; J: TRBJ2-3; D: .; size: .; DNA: TGTGCCAGCAGCTCTCAGACGGCGTCCGCAGATACGCAGTATTTT; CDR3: CASSSQTASADTQYF
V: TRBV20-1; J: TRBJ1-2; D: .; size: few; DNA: TGCAGTGCTAAAGATTCAGGCGACTATGGCTACACCTTC; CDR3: CSAKDSGDYGYTF
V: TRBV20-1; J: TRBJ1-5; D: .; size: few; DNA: TGCAGTGCCTGGACGCGGCGGAATCAGCCCCAGCATTTT; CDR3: CSAWTRRNQPQHF
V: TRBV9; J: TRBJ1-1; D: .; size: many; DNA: TGTGCCAGCAGCGTAGTTCCAGGGGACCAGATGGCTTTCTTT; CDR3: CASSVVPGDQMAFF
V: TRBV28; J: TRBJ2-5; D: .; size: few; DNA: TGTGCCAGCAGTTTCCAAGCTCGGACCCAGTACTTC; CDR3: CASSFQARTQYF
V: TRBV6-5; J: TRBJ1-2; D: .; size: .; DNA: TGTGCCAGCAGTTACTCGGGTCTAACCCCCGCCTATGGCTACACCTTC; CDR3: CASSYSGLTPAYGYTF
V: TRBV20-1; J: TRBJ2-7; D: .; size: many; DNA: TGCAGTGCTAGGATGGCAGGGTTGTCTGAGCAGTACTTC; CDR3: CSARMAGLSEQYF